This record concerns one T cell receptor beta chain sequence. The sample is drawn from a study of blood T cell repertoires in COVID-19. Looking at the study overall: Sites across the United States, Italy and Spain contributed samples from acute and convalescent COVID-19. From T cells, B-cell-depleted T cells, or PBMCs came the material, which was cDNA or gDNA.

In the source study's methods: How many nucleated cells were present was estimated from reference gene primer amplification. Measured with immunoSEQ multiplex PCR; TCRdb has only the in-frame clones, and not every one. V and J calls plus clone size are reproduced from that table; the DNA served to infer D and trimming. Found here are 150,000 to 200,000 clones, about 85% of them singletons; the top ten hold 20% to 25%. Sequencing was carried out using peripheral blood. This TCR derives from a man in his sixties with active or convalescent COVID-19.

CDR3 sequence reads: CASSQEQGRGQFF. The CDR3 DNA is TGTGCCAGCAGCCAAGAGCAGGGAAGGGGGCAGTTCTTC. J is TRBJ2-1 and V is TRBV3-1 (or the pseudogene TRBV3-2), with D maybe TRBD1 (5 bases). There are 13 residues in the CDR3. The V and J ends lost 0 bases and 12 bases respectively, with 12 bases between them. Per the germline V gene, CDR1 is LGHDT and CDR2 is YNNKEL (reference sequence).